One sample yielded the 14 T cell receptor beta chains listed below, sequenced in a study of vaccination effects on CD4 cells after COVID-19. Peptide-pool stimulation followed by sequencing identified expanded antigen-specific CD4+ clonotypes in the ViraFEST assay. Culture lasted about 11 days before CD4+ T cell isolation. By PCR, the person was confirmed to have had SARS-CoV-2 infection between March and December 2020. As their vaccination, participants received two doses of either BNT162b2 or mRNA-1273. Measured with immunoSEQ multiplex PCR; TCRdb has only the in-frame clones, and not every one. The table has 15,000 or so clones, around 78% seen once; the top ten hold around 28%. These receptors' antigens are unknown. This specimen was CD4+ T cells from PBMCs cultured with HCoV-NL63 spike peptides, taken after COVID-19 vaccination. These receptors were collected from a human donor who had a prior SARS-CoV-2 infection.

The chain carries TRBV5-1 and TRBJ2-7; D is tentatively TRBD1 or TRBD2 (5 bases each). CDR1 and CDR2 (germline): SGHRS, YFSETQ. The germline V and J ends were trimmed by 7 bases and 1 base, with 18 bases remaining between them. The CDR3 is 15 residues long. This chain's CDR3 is CASCPVTEGSYEQYF. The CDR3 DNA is TGCGCCAGCTGCCCGGTGACAGAGGGGTCCTACGAGCAGTACTTC.

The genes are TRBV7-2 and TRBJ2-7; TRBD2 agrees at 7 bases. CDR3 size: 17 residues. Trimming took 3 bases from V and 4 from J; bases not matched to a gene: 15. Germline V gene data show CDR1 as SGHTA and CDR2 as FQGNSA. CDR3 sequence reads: CASSFSYPGRGPYEQYF. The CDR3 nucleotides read TGTGCCAGCAGCTTCTCTTACCCGGGGAGGGGCCCATACGAGCAGTACTTC. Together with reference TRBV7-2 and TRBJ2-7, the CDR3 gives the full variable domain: GAGVSQSPSNKVTEKGKDVELRCDPISGHTALYWYRQSLGQGLEFLIYFQGNSAPDKSGLPSDRFSAERTGGSVSTLTIQRTQQEDSAVYLCASSFSYPGRGPYEQYFGPGTRLTVT.

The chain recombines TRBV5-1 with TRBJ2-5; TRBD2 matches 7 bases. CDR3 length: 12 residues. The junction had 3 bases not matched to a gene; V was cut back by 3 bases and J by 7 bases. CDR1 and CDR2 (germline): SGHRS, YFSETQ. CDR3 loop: CASSSTGGTQYF. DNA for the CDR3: TGCGCCAGCAGCTCGACGGGGGGGACCCAGTACTTC.

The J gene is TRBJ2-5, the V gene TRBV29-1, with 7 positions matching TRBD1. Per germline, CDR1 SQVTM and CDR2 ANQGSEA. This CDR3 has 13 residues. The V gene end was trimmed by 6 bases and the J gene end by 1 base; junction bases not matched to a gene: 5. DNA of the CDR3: TGCAGCGTAGCAGGGACAGTCCAAGAGACCCAGTACTTC. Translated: CSVAGTVQETQYF.

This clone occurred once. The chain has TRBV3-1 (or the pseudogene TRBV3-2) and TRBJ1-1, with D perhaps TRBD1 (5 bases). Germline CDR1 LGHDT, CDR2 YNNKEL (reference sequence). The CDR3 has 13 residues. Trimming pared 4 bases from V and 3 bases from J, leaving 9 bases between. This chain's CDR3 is CASSLEGDTEAFF. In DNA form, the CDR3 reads TGTGCCAGCAGCCTAGAAGGGGACACTGAAGCTTTCTTT.

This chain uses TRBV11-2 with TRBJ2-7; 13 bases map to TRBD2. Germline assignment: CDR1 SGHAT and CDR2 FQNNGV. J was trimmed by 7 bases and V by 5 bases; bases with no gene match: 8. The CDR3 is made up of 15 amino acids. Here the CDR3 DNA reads TGTGCCAGCAGCCTCGGACTAGCGGGAGTTGGGGAGCAGTACTTC. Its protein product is CASSLGLAGVGEQYF.

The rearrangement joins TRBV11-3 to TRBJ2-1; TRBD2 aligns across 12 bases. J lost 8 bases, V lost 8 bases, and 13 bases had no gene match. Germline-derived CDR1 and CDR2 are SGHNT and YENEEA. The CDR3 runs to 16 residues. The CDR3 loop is CASGPGPSGRDYEQFF. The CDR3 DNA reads TGTGCCAGCGGCCCGGGACCTAGCGGGAGGGATTATGAGCAGTTCTTC.

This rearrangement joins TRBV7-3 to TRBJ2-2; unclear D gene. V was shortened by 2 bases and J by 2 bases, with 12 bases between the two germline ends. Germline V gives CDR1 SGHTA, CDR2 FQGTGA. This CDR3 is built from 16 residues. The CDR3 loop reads CASSLVSTANTGELFF. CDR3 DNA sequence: TGTGCCAGCAGCTTAGTGAGCACCGCAAACACCGGGGAGCTGTTTTTT.

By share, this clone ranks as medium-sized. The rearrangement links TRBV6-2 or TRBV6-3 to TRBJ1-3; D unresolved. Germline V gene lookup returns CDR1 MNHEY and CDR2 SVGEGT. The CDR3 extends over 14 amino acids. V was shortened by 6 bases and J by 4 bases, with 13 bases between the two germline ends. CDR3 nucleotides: TGTGCCAGCAGCAACACCCGCTTGGGAAACACCATATATTTT. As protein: CASSNTRLGNTIYF.

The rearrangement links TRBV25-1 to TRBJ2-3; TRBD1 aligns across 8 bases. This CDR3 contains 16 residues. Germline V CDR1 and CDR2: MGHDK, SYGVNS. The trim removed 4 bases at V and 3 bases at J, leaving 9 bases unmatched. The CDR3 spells CASSAGTGGFTDTQYF. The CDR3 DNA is TGTGCCAGCAGTGCCGGGACAGGAGGTTTTACAGATACGCAGTATTTT.

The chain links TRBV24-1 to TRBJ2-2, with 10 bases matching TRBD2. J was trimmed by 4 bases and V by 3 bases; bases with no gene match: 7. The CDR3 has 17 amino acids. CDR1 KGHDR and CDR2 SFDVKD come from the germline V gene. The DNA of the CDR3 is TGTGCCACCAGTGATGCGGGACTAGCGCACTTCACCGGGGAGCTGTTTTTT. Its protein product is CATSDAGLAHFTGELFF.

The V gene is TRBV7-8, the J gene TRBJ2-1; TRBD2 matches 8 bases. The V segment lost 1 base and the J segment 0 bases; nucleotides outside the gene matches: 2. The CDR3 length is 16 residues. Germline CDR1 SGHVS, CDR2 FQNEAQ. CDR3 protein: CASSLGSGSSYNEQFF. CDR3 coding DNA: TGTGCCAGCAGCTTAGGGAGCGGGAGCTCCTACAATGAGCAGTTCTTC.

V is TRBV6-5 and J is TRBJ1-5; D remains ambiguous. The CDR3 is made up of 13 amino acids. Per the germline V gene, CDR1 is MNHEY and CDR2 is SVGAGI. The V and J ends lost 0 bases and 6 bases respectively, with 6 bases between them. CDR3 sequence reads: CASSYSRTQPQHF. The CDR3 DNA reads TGTGCCAGCAGTTACTCGAGGACTCAGCCCCAGCATTTT.

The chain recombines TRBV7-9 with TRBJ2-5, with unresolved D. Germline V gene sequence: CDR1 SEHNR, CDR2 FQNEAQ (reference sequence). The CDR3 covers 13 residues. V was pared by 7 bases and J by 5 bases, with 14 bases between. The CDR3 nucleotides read TGTGCCAGCATCTTGGCAGGATGGGAGACCCAGTACTTC. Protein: CASILAGWETQYF.